This TCR beta chain was profiled in a study of cytomegalovirus exposure and HLA in healthy donors. PCR employed 60 Vbeta and 13 Jbeta primers. Sequenced by immunoSEQ multiplex PCR; TCRdb stores in-frame clones only, minus some. The sample yields approximately 97,000 clones, about four fifths seen once. The V end lost 2 bases, the J end lost 3 bases, and 8 bases lay between the germline ends. From germline, CDR1 is WSHSY and CDR2 SAAADI. This CDR3 is 13 amino acids long. The clonotype originates from a man aged 40-49 years in good health and CMV-seropositive. Sequenced sample: PBMCs. The rearrangement links TRBV10-2 to TRBJ2-7, with TRBD1 as a possible D gene (6 bases). CDR3 DNA: TGCGCCAGCAGTGAGATAGGGGGCTACGAGCAGTACTTC. Translating gives CASSEIGGYEQYF.